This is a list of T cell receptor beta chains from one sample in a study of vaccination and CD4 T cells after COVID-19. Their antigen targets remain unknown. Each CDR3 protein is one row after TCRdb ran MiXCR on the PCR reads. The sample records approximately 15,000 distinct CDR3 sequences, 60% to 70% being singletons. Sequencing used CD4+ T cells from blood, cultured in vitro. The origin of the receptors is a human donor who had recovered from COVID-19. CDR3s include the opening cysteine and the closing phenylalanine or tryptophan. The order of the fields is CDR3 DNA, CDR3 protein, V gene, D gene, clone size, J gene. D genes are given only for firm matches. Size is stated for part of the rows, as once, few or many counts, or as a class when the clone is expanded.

CDR3nt: TGTGCCAGTCCTAAGGGCCCTCATAATCAGCCCCAGCATTTT
CDR3aa: CASPKGPHNQPQHF
v_gene: TRBV19
d_gene: .
abundance: .
j_gene: TRBJ1-5

CDR3nt: TGTGCCAGCAGCTACAGGGACTTGGGTTCACCCCTCCACTTT
CDR3aa: CASSYRDLGSPLHF
v_gene: TRBV27
d_gene: .
abundance: .
j_gene: TRBJ1-6

CDR3nt: TGTGCCAGCAGTGTACAGGGGCAGAATCAGCCCCAGCATTTT
CDR3aa: CASSVQGQNQPQHF
v_gene: TRBV2
d_gene: TRBD1
abundance: .
j_gene: TRBJ1-5

CDR3nt: TGCAGTGCCGTTTATTTTAGCGGGCGGGAACCCTACAATGAGCAGTTCTTC
CDR3aa: CSAVYFSGREPYNEQFF
v_gene: TRBV20-1
d_gene: TRBD2
abundance: few
j_gene: TRBJ2-1

CDR3nt: TGTGCCAGCAGTGTATGGGAGCAGTACTTC
CDR3aa: CASSVWEQYF
v_gene: TRBV2
d_gene: .
abundance: .
j_gene: TRBJ2-7

CDR3nt: TGTGCCAGTAGTATAGAAGGAGCAGGGATAATAGGCTACACCTTC
CDR3aa: CASSIEGAGIIGYTF
v_gene: TRBV19
d_gene: .
abundance: few
j_gene: TRBJ1-2

CDR3nt: TGCGCCAGCAGCTTGGAGGGCAGGGAGGCAGATACGCAGTATTTT
CDR3aa: CASSLEGREADTQYF
v_gene: TRBV5-1
d_gene: .
abundance: .
j_gene: TRBJ2-3

CDR3nt: TGTGCCAGCAGTCTGACCTCCCCGGACACTGAAGCTTTCTTT
CDR3aa: CASSLTSPDTEAFF
v_gene: TRBV2
d_gene: .
abundance: medium-sized
j_gene: TRBJ1-1

CDR3nt: TGTGCCAGCAGCCAGCCCCCGAGCACAGATACGCAGTATTTT
CDR3aa: CASSQPPSTDTQYF
v_gene: TRBV7-2
d_gene: .
abundance: few
j_gene: TRBJ2-3

CDR3nt: TGTGCCAGTAGTTACGACAGTAGGGAGACCCAGTACTTC
CDR3aa: CASSYDSRETQYF
v_gene: TRBV19
d_gene: .
abundance: .
j_gene: TRBJ2-5

CDR3nt: TGTGCCTGGAGTGTGCTAGGGGGCGGTCAGCCCCAGCATTTT
CDR3aa: CAWSVLGGGQPQHF
v_gene: TRBV30
d_gene: TRBD1
abundance: once
j_gene: TRBJ1-5

CDR3nt: TGTGCCAGCAAAGCAGGGACGAGGCAGCCCCAGCATTTT
CDR3aa: CASKAGTRQPQHF
v_gene: TRBV28
d_gene: .
abundance: .
j_gene: TRBJ1-5

CDR3nt: TGTGCCAGCAGCCCTGAGGGAGTTAACTATGGCTACACCTTC
CDR3aa: CASSPEGVNYGYTF
v_gene: TRBV5-6
d_gene: .
abundance: .
j_gene: TRBJ1-2

CDR3nt: TGTGCCAGCAGTTACGATAGCAATCAGCCCCAGCATTTT
CDR3aa: CASSYDSNQPQHF
v_gene: TRBV6-2/TRBV6-3
d_gene: .
abundance: .
j_gene: TRBJ1-5

CDR3nt: TGTGCCAGCAGCCCATCGGATTATGGCTACACCTTC
CDR3aa: CASSPSDYGYTF
v_gene: TRBV14
d_gene: .
abundance: .
j_gene: TRBJ1-2

CDR3nt: TGTGCCAGCTCACCACCAACAGGGGGCTTAGGGGAGCAGTACTTC
CDR3aa: CASSPPTGGLGEQYF
v_gene: TRBV18
d_gene: TRBD1
abundance: .
j_gene: TRBJ2-7

CDR3nt: TGTGCCAGCAGCTTAGCCGGGACAGGGTCTTCCTACGAGCAGTACTTC
CDR3aa: CASSLAGTGSSYEQYF
v_gene: TRBV11-3
d_gene: TRBD1
abundance: few
j_gene: TRBJ2-7

CDR3nt: TGTGCCACCAGCAGACAAAGACAGGGACGAGAAAAACTGTTTTTT
CDR3aa: CATSRQRQGREKLFF
v_gene: TRBV15
d_gene: TRBD1
abundance: .
j_gene: TRBJ1-4

CDR3nt: TGTGCCAGCAGCTTAGAGCTGCGGGCCTACGAGCAGTACTTC
CDR3aa: CASSLELRAYEQYF
v_gene: TRBV7-8
d_gene: .
abundance: .
j_gene: TRBJ2-7

CDR3nt: TGTGCCAGCAGCTTGGTCCCGAATCGCGGGGGCGAGCAGTACTTC
CDR3aa: CASSLVPNRGGEQYF
v_gene: TRBV7-9
d_gene: TRBD2
abundance: .
j_gene: TRBJ2-7

CDR3nt: TGCAGTGCTAGAACTGACAGGAACACTGAAGCTTTCTTT
CDR3aa: CSARTDRNTEAFF
v_gene: TRBV20-1
d_gene: .
abundance: .
j_gene: TRBJ1-1

CDR3nt: TGTGCCAGCAGTTTGTCTCGGCCCCAGCATTTT
CDR3aa: CASSLSRPQHF
v_gene: TRBV28
d_gene: .
abundance: few
j_gene: TRBJ1-5

CDR3nt: TGTGCCAGCAGCTCCCAGGGGGGAGACACTGAAGCTTTCTTT
CDR3aa: CASSSQGGDTEAFF
v_gene: TRBV7-3
d_gene: TRBD1
abundance: .
j_gene: TRBJ1-1

CDR3nt: TGTGCCAGCAGTTGGACAAGGGGCTATGGCTACACCTTC
CDR3aa: CASSWTRGYGYTF
v_gene: TRBV6-2/TRBV6-3
d_gene: .
abundance: once
j_gene: TRBJ1-2

CDR3nt: TGCAGTGCTTCTACCCCGGACTATGGCTACACCTTC
CDR3aa: CSASTPDYGYTF
v_gene: TRBV20-1
d_gene: .
abundance: few
j_gene: TRBJ1-2

CDR3nt: TGCAGTGCTAAGGGAGGGACTAGCGGGGGATTTCAAGAGACCCAGTACTTC
CDR3aa: CSAKGGTSGGFQETQYF
v_gene: TRBV20-1
d_gene: TRBD2
abundance: .
j_gene: TRBJ2-5

CDR3nt: TGTGCCAGCAGCTTGGGGTTGAGCGGGAGTGGGGGGGACAATGAGCAGTTCTTC
CDR3aa: CASSLGLSGSGGDNEQFF
v_gene: TRBV11-3
d_gene: TRBD2
abundance: .
j_gene: TRBJ2-1

CDR3nt: TGTGCCAGCAGTCATACAGGCGGCAATCAGCCCCAGCATTTT
CDR3aa: CASSHTGGNQPQHF
v_gene: TRBV12-3/TRBV12-4
d_gene: .
abundance: few
j_gene: TRBJ1-5

CDR3nt: TGTGCCAGCAGTGAATATACAGGGGGGTTCACTGAAGCTTTCTTT
CDR3aa: CASSEYTGGFTEAFF
v_gene: TRBV6-1
d_gene: TRBD1
abundance: .
j_gene: TRBJ1-1

CDR3nt: TGTGCCAGTAGATTCACCGACAGGGCTAACTATGGCTACACCTTC
CDR3aa: CASRFTDRANYGYTF
v_gene: TRBV19
d_gene: TRBD1
abundance: medium-sized
j_gene: TRBJ1-2

CDR3nt: TGTGCCAGCAGGGAAGGGGTGCGTGAAAAACTGTTTTTT
CDR3aa: CASREGVREKLFF
v_gene: TRBV18
d_gene: .
abundance: .
j_gene: TRBJ1-4

CDR3nt: TGTGCCAGTAGCCGTGATATAGCCAAAAACATTCAGTACTTC
CDR3aa: CASSRDIAKNIQYF
v_gene: TRBV19
d_gene: .
abundance: .
j_gene: TRBJ2-4

CDR3nt: TGTGCCAGCAGCGCGCACCGCGGGGAGCTGTTTTTT
CDR3aa: CASSAHRGELFF
v_gene: TRBV2
d_gene: .
abundance: .
j_gene: TRBJ2-2

CDR3nt: TGTGCCAGCAGCACTTTAGCGGGAGGTAGCACAGATACGCAGTATTTT
CDR3aa: CASSTLAGGSTDTQYF
v_gene: TRBV7-3
d_gene: TRBD2
abundance: .
j_gene: TRBJ2-3

CDR3nt: TGTGCCAGCAGGAGACAGGGGCCGAACCTCTCTGGGGCCAACGTCCTGACTTTC
CDR3aa: CASRRQGPNLSGANVLTF
v_gene: TRBV28
d_gene: TRBD1
abundance: .
j_gene: TRBJ2-6

CDR3nt: TGTGCCAGTAGCCCTGGATACCGGGACGCATACACCGGGGAGCTGTTTTTT
CDR3aa: CASSPGYRDAYTGELFF
v_gene: TRBV19
d_gene: .
abundance: .
j_gene: TRBJ2-2

CDR3nt: TGTGCCAGCAGCTTAAGGCGCACAACTCGGAAAGCTTTCTTT
CDR3aa: CASSLRRTTRKAFF
v_gene: TRBV7-2
d_gene: .
abundance: .
j_gene: TRBJ1-1

CDR3nt: TGTGCCAGTAGTAAAAGCGGGTCCTCCTACGAGCAGTACTTC
CDR3aa: CASSKSGSSYEQYF
v_gene: TRBV19
d_gene: .
abundance: .
j_gene: TRBJ2-7

CDR3nt: TGTGCCAGCAGCTTGGGGGAGTCACCCCTCCACTTT
CDR3aa: CASSLGESPLHF
v_gene: TRBV7-9
d_gene: .
abundance: .
j_gene: TRBJ1-6

CDR3nt: TGTGCCACCAGCAGAGATCGCCGCAGCCTAAACACTGAAGCTTTCTTT
CDR3aa: CATSRDRRSLNTEAFF
v_gene: TRBV15
d_gene: .
abundance: few
j_gene: TRBJ1-1

CDR3nt: TGTGCCAGCAGGCCGACAGGGACTAGGGGAGAGACCCAGTACTTC
CDR3aa: CASRPTGTRGETQYF
v_gene: TRBV6-1
d_gene: .
abundance: .
j_gene: TRBJ2-5

CDR3nt: TGTGCCAGCAGCCCCCCTGGACAGGGGAACACTGAAGCTTTCTTT
CDR3aa: CASSPPGQGNTEAFF
v_gene: TRBV7-9
d_gene: TRBD1
abundance: .
j_gene: TRBJ1-1

CDR3nt: TGTGCCAGCAGCCGCGCCGGGACAGCTATTGGAGAGCAGTTCTTC
CDR3aa: CASSRAGTAIGEQFF
v_gene: TRBV11-1
d_gene: TRBD1
abundance: few
j_gene: TRBJ2-1

CDR3nt: TGTGCTAGTGGTTTGGCTCACGACAGAGTAGGGAATCAGCCCCAGCATTTT
CDR3aa: CASGLAHDRVGNQPQHF
v_gene: TRBV12-5
d_gene: .
abundance: .
j_gene: TRBJ1-5

CDR3nt: TGTGCCAGCAGTTACCTGGAGACCCAGTACTTC
CDR3aa: CASSYLETQYF
v_gene: TRBV6-2/TRBV6-3
d_gene: .
abundance: .
j_gene: TRBJ2-5